The entry below describes one TCR beta chain. The clone's antigen remains unknown. The record has no base qualities; no much larger clone is one base away. The CDR3 goes from the cysteine to the phenylalanine over 16 residues. Solely the CDR3 DNA is kept, with 48 bases framed from the first base. CDR1 and CDR2 were assigned from the germline V gene (reference sequence) as LGHDT and YNNKEL. Deletion took 0 bases off V and 2 bases off J, with a span of 11 bases between the germline ends. The data belong to a study of blood T cell repertoires in COVID-19 (dated by TCRdb to about 2020). Background for the entire study: Collaborator samples came from the United States, Italy and Spain and covered acute and convalescent phases of COVID-19. The prospective study material was composed of cDNA or gDNA derived from T cells, B-cell-depleted T cells, or PBMCs. Subjects who had been exposed to COVID-19, were actively infected with it, or had recovered from it provided the deeply sampled blood TCRbeta repertoires that made up the dataset. The repertoires were made available in a free public database intended to serve as a resource for research on the immune response to SARS-CoV-2. The samples were drawn from the first 160 participants of the ongoing ImmuneRACE study and from 1,200 or so subjects provided by 6 global collaborators. A de-identified subject ID, COVID-19 status, age in years and sex were almost always included in the sample metadata. Where available, HLA class I and class II types were obtained from metadata supplied by the sample provider rather than from assay-based typing. General study outcomes and caveats: How much clinical and demographic metadata was included differed by source and by participant, and the metadata was provided uncurated.

TCRbeta CDR3 regions were amplified from genomic DNA by means of the immunoSEQ Assay, a bias-controlled multiplex PCR. The study's own analysis went as follows. The number of nucleated cells in each sample was estimated by amplification of reference gene primers within the assay. To quantify the absolute abundance of each unique TCRbeta CDR3 rearrangement, sequence reads were collapsed and filtered. Productive Simpson clonality was computed per sample as the square root of Simpson's diversity index over productive rearrangements. In its TCRdb copy, this immuneACCESS table keeps in-frame sequences only and misses some clones. Where compared with another copy, unresolved V genes explain less than half of these, and the others have no known cause. D and trimming were read from the DNA, whereas the V and J calls and clone size are those reported in that table. The sample contains around 130,000 clones, roughly 90% of them found a single time. Of the sample, more than 15% falls within the top ten clones.

Each collaborating institution followed its own protocols to collect whole blood in K2EDTA tubes. For TCRbeta analysis, collaborators shipped samples as frozen whole blood, isolated PBMCs, or DNA extracted from either of those sample types. The V and J segments used are TRBV3-1 (or the pseudogene TRBV3-2) and TRBJ1-5; confidence is insufficient to name the D gene. The sample was peripheral blood. The receptor was derived from a man aged 45-65 years with active or convalescent COVID-19. The CDR3 loop reads CASSQDLGQGNQPQHF. The DNA is as follows: TGTGCCAGCAGCCAAGACTTGGGTCAGGGCAATCAGCCCCAGCATTTT.